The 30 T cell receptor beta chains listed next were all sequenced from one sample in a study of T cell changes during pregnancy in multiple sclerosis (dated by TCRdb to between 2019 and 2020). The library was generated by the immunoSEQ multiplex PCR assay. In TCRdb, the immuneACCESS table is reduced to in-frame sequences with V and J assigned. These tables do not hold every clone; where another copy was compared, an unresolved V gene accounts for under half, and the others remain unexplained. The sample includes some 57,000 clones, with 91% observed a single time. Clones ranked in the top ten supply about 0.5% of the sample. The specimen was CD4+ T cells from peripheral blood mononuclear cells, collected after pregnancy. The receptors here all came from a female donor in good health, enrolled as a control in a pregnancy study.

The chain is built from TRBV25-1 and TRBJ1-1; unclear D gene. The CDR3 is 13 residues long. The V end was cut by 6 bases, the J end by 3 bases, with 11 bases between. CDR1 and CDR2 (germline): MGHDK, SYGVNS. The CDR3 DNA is TGTGCCAGCAGGTCGGTTCTACACACTGAAGCTTTCTTT. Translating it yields CASRSVLHTEAFF.

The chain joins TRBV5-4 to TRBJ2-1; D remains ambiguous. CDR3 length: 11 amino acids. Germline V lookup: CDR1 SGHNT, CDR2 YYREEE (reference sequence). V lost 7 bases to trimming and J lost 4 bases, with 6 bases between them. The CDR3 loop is CASRSYNEQFF. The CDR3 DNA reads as TGTGCCAGCCGCTCATACAATGAGCAGTTCTTC.

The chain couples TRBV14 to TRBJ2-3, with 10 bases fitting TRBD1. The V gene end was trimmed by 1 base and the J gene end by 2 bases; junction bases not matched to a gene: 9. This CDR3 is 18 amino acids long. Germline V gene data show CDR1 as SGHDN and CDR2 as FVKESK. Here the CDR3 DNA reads TGTGCCAGCAGCCAAGTCCGACAGGGGGCAGTCCCCACAGATACGCAGTATTTT. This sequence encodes CASSQVRQGAVPTDTQYF.

The CDR3 sequence is CASSQGGRRNQPQHF. CDR3 nucleotides: TGTGCCAGCAGCCAGGGAGGGCGGCGCAATCAGCCCCAGCATTTT. The rearrangement uses TRBV5-4 and TRBJ1-5; perhaps TRBD1 as D (5 bases). The CDR3 sequence is 15 residues long. Trimming stripped 4 bases from V and 2 bases from J, with 13 bases between. CDR1 is SGHNT and CDR2 is YYREEE in the germline V gene (reference sequence).

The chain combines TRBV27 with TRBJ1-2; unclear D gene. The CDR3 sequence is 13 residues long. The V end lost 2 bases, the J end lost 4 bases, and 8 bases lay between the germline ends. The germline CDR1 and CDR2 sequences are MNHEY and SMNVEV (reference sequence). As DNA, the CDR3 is TGTGCCAGCAGTTTACGGGAGGGCTATGGCTACACCTTC. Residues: CASSLREGYGYTF.

As DNA, the CDR3 is TGTGCCAGTAGTATAGATCGTTGGGGGAGGGATGGCTACACCTTC. Translated, it gives CASSIDRWGRDGYTF. V usage is TRBV19 and J usage is TRBJ1-2; possible D gene TRBD1, 5 bases. Germline lookup yields CDR1 LNHDA and CDR2 SQIVND (reference sequence). The V gene lost 0 bases and the J gene lost 6 bases, with 14 bases spanning the gap. The CDR3 is 15 amino acids.

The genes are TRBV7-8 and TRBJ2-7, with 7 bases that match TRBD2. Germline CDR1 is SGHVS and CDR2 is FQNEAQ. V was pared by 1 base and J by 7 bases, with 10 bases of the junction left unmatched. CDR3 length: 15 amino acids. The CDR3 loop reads CASSLGGAGVGEQYF. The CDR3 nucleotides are TGTGCCAGCAGCTTAGGTGGGGCGGGGGTCGGGGAGCAGTACTTC.

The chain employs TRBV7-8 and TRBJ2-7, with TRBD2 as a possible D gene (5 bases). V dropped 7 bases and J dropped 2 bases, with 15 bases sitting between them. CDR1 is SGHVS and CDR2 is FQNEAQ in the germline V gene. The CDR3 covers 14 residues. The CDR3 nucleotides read TGTGCCAGCAACATACTCAACGGGGCCTACGAGCAGTACTTC. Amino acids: CASNILNGAYEQYF.

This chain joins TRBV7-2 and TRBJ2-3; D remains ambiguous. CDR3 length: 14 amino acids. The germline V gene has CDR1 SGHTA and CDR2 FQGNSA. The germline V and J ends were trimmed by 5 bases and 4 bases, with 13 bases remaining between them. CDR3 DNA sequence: TGTGCCAGCAGCCCCGGAGTAGGCGCAGATACGCAGTATTTT. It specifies CASSPGVGADTQYF.

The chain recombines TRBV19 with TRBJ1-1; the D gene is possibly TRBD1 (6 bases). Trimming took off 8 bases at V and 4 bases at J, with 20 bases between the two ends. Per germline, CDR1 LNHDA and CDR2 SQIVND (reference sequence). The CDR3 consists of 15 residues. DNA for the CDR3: TGTGCCAGTGTGCAAACTGGGGGCTGGGTCACTGAAGCTTTCTTT. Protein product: CASVQTGGWVTEAFF.

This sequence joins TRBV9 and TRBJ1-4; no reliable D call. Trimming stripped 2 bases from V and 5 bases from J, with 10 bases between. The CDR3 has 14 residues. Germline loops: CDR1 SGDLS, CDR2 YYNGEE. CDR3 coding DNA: TGTGCCAGCAGCGTGGCACCCGCCAATGAAAAACTGTTTTTT. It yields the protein CASSVAPANEKLFF.

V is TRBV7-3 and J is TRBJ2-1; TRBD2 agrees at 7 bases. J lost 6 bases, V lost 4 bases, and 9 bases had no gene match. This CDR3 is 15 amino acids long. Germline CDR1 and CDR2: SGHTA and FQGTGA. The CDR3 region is CASSSGLGTFNEQFF. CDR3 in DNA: TGTGCCAGCAGCTCCGGACTAGGCACTTTCAATGAGCAGTTCTTC.

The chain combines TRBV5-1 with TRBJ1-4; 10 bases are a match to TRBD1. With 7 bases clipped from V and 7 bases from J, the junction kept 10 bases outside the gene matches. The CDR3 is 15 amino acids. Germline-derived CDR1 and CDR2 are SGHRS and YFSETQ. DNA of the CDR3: TGCGCCAGCCGGGACAGGGGACTAGTAGGTGAAAAACTGTTTTTT. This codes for CASRDRGLVGEKLFF.

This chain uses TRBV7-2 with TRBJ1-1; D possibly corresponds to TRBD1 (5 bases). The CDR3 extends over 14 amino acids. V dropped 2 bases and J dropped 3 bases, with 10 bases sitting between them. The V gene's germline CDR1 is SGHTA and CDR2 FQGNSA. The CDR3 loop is CASSLSGRDTEAFF. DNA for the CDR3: TGTGCCAGCAGCTTATCTGGCAGGGACACTGAAGCTTTCTTT.

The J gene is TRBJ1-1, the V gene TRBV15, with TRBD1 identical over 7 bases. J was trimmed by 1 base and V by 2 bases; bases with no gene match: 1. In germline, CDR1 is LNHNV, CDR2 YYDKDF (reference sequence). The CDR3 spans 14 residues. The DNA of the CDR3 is TGTGCCACCAGCAGAAACAGGGGGAACACTGAAGCTTTCTTT. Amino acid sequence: CATSRNRGNTEAFF.

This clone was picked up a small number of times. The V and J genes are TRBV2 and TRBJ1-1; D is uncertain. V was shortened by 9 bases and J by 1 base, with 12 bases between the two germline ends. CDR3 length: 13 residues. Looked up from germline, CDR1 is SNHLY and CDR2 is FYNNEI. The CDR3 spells CARSGASNTEAFF. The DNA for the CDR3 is TGTGCCAGATCGGGAGCCTCGAACACTGAAGCTTTCTTT.

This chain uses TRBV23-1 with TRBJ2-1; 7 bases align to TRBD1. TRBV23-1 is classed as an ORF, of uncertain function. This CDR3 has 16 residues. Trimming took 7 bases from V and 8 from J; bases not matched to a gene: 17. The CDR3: CASKKTQGAQGDEQFF. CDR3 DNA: TGCGCCAGCAAAAAAACGCAGGGAGCTCAGGGGGATGAGCAGTTCTTC.

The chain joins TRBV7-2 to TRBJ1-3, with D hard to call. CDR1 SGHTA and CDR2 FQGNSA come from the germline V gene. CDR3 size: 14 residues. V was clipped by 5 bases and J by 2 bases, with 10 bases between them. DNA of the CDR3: TGTGCCAGCAGCCCGGGGATGGCTGGAAACACCATATATTTT. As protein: CASSPGMAGNTIYF.

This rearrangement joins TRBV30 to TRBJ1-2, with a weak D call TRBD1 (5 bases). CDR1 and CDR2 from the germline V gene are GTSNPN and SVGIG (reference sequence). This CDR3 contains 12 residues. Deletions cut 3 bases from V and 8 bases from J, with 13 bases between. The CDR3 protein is CAWRVGGGGYTF. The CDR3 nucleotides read TGTGCCTGGAGAGTTGGGGGAGGGGGCTACACCTTC.

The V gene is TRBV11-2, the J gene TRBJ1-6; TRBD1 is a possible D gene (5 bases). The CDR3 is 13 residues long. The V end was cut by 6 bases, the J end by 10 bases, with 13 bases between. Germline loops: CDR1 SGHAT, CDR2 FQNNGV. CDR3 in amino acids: CASSFEGVSPLHF. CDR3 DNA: TGTGCCAGCAGTTTCGAAGGGGTCTCACCCCTCCACTTT.

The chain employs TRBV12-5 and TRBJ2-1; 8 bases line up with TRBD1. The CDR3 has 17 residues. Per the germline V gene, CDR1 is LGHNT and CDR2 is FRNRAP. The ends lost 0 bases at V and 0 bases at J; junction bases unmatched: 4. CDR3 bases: TGTGCTAGTGGTTTGGTATTGGGGACAGGCTCCTACAATGAGCAGTTCTTC. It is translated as CASGLVLGTGSYNEQFF.

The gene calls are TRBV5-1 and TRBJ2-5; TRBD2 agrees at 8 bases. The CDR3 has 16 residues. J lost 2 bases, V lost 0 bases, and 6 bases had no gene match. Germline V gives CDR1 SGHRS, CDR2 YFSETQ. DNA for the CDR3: TGCGCCAGCAGCTTGGTCCCCAGCGGGGGACAAGAGACCCAGTACTTC. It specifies CASSLVPSGGQETQYF.

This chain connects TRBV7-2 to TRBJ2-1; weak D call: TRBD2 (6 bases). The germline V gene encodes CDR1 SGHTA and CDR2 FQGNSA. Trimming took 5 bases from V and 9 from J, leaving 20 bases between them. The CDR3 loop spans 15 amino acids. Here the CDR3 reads CASSDAGPGVGEQFF. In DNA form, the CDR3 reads TGTGCCAGCAGCGACGCCGGGCCGGGGGTGGGTGAGCAGTTCTTC. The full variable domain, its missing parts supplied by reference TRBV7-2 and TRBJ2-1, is GAGVSQSPSNKVTEKGKDVELRCDPISGHTALYWYRQSLGQGLEFLIYFQGNSAPDKSGLPSDRFSAERTGGSVSTLTIQRTQQEDSAVYLCASSDAGPGVGEQFFGPGTRLTVL.

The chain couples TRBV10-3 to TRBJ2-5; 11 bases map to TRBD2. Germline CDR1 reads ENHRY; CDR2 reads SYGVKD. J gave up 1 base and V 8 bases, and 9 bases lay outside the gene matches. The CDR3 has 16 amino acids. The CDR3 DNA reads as TGTGCCATCGGCCCTTCTAGCGGGGGGTTCCAAGAGACCCAGTACTTC. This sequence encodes CAIGPSSGGFQETQYF.

This CDR3 is CASSPSGLSYNEQFF. Written as DNA, the CDR3 is TGTGCCAGCAGCCCCTCGGGACTCTCCTACAATGAGCAGTTCTTC. J is TRBJ2-1 and V is TRBV11-3; D is perhaps TRBD2 (6 bases). The CDR3 has 15 residues. Germline V lookup: CDR1 SGHNT, CDR2 YENEEA. Deletions cut 5 bases from V and 0 bases from J, with 11 bases between.

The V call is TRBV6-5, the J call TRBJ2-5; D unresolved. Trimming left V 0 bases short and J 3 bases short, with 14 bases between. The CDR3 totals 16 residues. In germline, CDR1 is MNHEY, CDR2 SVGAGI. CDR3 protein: CASSYSRDSLKETQYF. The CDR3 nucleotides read TGTGCCAGCAGTTACTCCCGCGACTCACTCAAAGAGACCCAGTACTTC.

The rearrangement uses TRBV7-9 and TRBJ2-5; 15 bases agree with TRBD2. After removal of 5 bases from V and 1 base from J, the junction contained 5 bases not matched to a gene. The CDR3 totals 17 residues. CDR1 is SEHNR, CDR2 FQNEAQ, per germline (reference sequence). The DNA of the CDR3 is TGTGCCAGCAGCACAGGGACTAGCGGGGGGAGCCAAGAGACCCAGTACTTC. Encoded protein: CASSTGTSGGSQETQYF.

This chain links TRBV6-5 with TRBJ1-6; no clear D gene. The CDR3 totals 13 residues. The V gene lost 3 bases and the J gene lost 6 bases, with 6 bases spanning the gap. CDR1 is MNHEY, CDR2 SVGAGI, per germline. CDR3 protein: CASSYSSNSPLHF. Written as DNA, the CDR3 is TGTGCCAGCAGTTATTCGAGTAATTCACCCCTCCACTTT.

The DNA of the CDR3 is TGTGCCTGGAGTCACACAGGACCTTTGGGCACTGAAGCTTTCTTT. Translating it yields CAWSHTGPLGTEAFF. This chain links TRBV30 with TRBJ1-1, with TRBD1 as a possible D gene (5 bases). Germline CDR1 GTSNPN, CDR2 SVGIG (reference sequence). The CDR3 is made up of 15 amino acids. V lost 2 bases, J lost 4 bases, and 17 bases lay in between.

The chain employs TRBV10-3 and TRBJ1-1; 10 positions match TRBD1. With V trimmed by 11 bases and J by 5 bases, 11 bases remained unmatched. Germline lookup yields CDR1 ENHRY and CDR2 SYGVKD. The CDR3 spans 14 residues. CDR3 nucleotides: TGTGCCCACAGCGGGGGGACAGGGGAGACTGAAGCTTTCTTT. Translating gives CAHSGGTGETEAFF.